What follows is one T cell receptor (beta chain) and its context. CDR3 length equals 15 residues. Trimming took 0 bases from V and 7 from J; bases not matched to a gene: 8. Germline V lookup: CDR1 LNHNV, CDR2 YYDKDF (reference sequence). These data are taken from a study of shared clonotypes between healthy human individuals. Across the study: Donor composition was a couple of women and three men, aged 18 to 49.

The authors ran the assay at deep level. Around 32,000 T cell genomes, or about 190 ng DNA, went into the sorted-subset replicate PCRs. TCRdb keeps only in-frame clones here, not all; method: immunoSEQ multiplex PCR. Among about 680,000 clones listed, around 90% were seen once. Naive CD8 cells, CD45RO-negative and positively selected for CCR7, excluded terminally differentiated effector memory CD45RA+ cells. Within Nashville, Tennessee resided all donors, each a Caucasian adult. The chain employs TRBV15 and TRBJ1-2, with 7 bases that match TRBD1. The receptor was derived from a man aged 25 to 45 in good health. Sequences were obtained from naive CD8+ T cells sorted from blood. The DNA for the CDR3 is TGTGCCACCAGCAGAGATCTAAGGGGGCAGGCTGGCTACACCTTC. Residues: CATSRDLRGQAGYTF.